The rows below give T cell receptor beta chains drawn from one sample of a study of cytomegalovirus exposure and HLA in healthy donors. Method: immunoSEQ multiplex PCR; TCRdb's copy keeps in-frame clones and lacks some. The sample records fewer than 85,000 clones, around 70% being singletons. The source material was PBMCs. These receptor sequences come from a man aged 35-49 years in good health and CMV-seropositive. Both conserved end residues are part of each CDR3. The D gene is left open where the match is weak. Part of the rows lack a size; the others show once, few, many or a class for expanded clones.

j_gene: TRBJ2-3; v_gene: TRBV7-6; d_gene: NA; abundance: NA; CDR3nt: TGTGCCAGCAGCTTAAATCCGGTAGCGTATAGCACAGATACGCAGTATTTT; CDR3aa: CASSLNPVAYSTDTQYF
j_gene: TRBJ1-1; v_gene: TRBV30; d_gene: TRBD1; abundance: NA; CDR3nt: TGTGCCTGGGACGGGACAGGGGTAGTCACTGAAGCTTTCTTT; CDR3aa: CAWDGTGVVTEAFF
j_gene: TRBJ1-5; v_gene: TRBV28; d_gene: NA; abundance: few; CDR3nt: TGTGCCAGCAACCAGGGTTTGGGCAATCAGCCCCAGCATTTT; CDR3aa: CASNQGLGNQPQHF
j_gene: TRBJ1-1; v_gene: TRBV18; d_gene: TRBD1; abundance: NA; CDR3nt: TGTGCCAGCTCACCGGGACAGGGGAACACTGAAGCTTTCTTT; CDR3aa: CASSPGQGNTEAFF
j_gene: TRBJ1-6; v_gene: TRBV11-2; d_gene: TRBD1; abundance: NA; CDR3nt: TGTGCCAGCAGACGACAGGGCTCCTATAATTCACCCCTCCACTTT; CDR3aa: CASRRQGSYNSPLHF
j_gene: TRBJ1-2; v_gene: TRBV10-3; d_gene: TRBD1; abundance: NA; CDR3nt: TGTGCCATCGTAGGAGGGGGCAATGGCTACACCTTC; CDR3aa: CAIVGGGNGYTF
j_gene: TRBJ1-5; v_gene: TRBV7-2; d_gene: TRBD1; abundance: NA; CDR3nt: TGTGCCAGCAGCCAGGGGGGTGGCAATCAGCCCCAGCATTTT; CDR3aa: CASSQGGGNQPQHF
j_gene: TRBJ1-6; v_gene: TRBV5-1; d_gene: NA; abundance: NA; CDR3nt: TGCGCCAGCCGACCCGGAACAGGGCGACCCCTCCACTTT; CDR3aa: CASRPGTGRPLHF
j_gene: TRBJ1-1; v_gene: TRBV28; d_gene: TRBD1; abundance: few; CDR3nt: TGTGCCAGCAGTCCTTCTGGACAGGGGAACACTGAAGCTTTCTTT; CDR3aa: CASSPSGQGNTEAFF
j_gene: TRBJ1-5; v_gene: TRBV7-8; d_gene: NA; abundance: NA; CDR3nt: TGTGCCAGCAGCTTCGGAGCCGCAAATCAGCCCCAGCATTTT; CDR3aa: CASSFGAANQPQHF
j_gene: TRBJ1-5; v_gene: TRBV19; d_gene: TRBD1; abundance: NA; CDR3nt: TGTGCCAGTAGTATGTCGGGACAGGGAAGCAATCAGCCCCAGCATTTT; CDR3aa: CASSMSGQGSNQPQHF
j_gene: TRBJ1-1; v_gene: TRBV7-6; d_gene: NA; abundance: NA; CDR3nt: TGTGCCAGCAGCTTAGTTCGGGTCGACACTGAAGCTTTCTTT; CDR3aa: CASSLVRVDTEAFF
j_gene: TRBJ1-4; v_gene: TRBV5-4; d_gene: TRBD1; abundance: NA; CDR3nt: TGTGCCAGCAGCGACAGGGACCGGGGCCCTAATGAAAAACTGTTTTTT; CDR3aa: CASSDRDRGPNEKLFF
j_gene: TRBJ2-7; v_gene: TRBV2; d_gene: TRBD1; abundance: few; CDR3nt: TGTGCCAGCAGTACGCGACAGGGAGTCGAGCAGTACTTC; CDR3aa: CASSTRQGVEQYF
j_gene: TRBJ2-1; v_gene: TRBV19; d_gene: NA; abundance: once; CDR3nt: TGTGCCAGTAGTATTACAGGCAACTCCTACAATGAGCAGTTCTTC; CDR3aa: CASSITGNSYNEQFF
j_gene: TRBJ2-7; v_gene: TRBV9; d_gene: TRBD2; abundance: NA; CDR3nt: TGTGCCAGCAGCGCCGCCCCGGGACTAGCTTACGAGCAGTACTTC; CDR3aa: CASSAAPGLAYEQYF
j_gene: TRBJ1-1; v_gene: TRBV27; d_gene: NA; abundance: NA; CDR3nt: TGTGCCAGCAGTTTAGGCAGGAACACTGAAGCTTTCTTT; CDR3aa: CASSLGRNTEAFF
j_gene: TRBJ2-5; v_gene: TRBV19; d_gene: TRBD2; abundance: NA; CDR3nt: TGTGCCAGTAGTAGGAGACTAGCGGGAGGGCCGAGAGAGACCCAGTACTTC; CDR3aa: CASSRRLAGGPRETQYF
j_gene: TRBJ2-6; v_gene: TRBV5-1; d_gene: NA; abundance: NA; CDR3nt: TGCGCCGGAAAACAGGACTCTGGGGCCAACGTCCTGACTTTC; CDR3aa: CAGKQDSGANVLTF
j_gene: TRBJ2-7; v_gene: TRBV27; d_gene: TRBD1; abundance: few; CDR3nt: TGTGCCAGCAGTTTATTGGACAGGGGGCGCGAGCAGTACTTC; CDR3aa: CASSLLDRGREQYF
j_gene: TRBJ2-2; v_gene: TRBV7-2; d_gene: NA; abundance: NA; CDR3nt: TGTGCCAGCAGCCCACGGGGGTACACCGGGGAGCTGTTTTTT; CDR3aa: CASSPRGYTGELFF
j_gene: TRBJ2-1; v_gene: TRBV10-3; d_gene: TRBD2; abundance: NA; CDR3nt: TGTGCCATCAGTGGGGGACTAGCGGGGGACCCAGACAATGAGCAGTTCTTC; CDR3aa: CAISGGLAGDPDNEQFF
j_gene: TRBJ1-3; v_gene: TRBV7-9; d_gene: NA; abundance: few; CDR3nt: TGTGCCAGCAGCTTAATTACAGGGCTTGGAAACACCATATATTTT; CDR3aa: CASSLITGLGNTIYF
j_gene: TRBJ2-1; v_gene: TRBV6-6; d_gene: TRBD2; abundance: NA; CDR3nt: TGTGCCAGCAGTCCTCCGGGGGGGCCGCGAAATGAGCAGTTCTTC; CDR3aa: CASSPPGGPRNEQFF
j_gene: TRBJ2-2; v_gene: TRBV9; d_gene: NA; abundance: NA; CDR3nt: TGTGCCAGCAGCGTACGAGGACAGAGTCAGTCCGGGGAGCTGTTTTTT; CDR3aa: CASSVRGQSQSGELFF
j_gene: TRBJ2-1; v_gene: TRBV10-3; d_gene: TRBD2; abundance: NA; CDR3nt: TGTGCCATTAGACCGGGAGGATACAATGAGCAGTTCTTC; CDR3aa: CAIRPGGYNEQFF
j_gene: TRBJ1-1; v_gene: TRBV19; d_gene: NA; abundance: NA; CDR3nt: TGTGCCAGTACCTTGGGGGGTTTTTGGACTGAAGCTTTCTTT; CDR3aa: CASTLGGFWTEAFF
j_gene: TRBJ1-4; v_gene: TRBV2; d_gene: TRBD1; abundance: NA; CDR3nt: TGTGCCAGCATCTGGGGACAGTCCCTTGTTAATGAAAAACTGTTTTTT; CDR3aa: CASIWGQSLVNEKLFF
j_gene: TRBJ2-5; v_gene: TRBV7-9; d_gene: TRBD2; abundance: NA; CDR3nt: TGTGCCAGCAGCCCGCAGTCGGGAGGGCAAGAGACCCAGTACTTC; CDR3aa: CASSPQSGGQETQYF
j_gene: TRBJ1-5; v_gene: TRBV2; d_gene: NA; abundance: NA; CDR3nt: TGTGCCAGCAGAGGAGACAGCGGCAATCAGCCCCAGCATTTT; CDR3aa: CASRGDSGNQPQHF
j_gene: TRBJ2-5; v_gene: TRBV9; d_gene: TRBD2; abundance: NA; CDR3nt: TGTGCCAGCAGCGTAGGGGCGACTAGCGGATCATTAGAGACCCAGTACTTC; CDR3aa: CASSVGATSGSLETQYF
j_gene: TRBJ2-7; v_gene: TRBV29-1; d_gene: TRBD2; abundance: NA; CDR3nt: TGCAGCGTTGAGATTTTATCGGGGGGCTCCTACGAGCAGTACTTC; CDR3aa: CSVEILSGGSYEQYF
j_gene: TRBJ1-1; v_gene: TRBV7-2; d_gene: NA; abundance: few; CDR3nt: TGTGCCAGCAGCCCCTACAGGGAGGGGAACACTGAAGCTTTCTTT; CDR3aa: CASSPYREGNTEAFF
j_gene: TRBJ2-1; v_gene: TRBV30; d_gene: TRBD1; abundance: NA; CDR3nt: TGTGCCTGGAGATCGGGACAGGGGCCCGATGAGCAGTTCTTC; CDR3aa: CAWRSGQGPDEQFF
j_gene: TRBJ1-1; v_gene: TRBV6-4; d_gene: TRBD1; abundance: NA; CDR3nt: TGTGCCAGCATGTCTGGACAGGGGGTTGGTGAAGCTTTCTTT; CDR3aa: CASMSGQGVGEAFF
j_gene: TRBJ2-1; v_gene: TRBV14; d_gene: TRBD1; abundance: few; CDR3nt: TGTGCCAGCAGTCAAGAGCGGGACAGGGATTACAATGAGCAGTTCTTC; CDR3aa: CASSQERDRDYNEQFF
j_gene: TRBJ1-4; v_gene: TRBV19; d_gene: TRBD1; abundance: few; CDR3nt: TGTGCCACCAAAATCGGACAGGAGAATGAAAAACTGTTTTTT; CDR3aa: CATKIGQENEKLFF
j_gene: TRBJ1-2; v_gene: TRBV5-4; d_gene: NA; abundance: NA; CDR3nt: TGTGCCAGCAGCCTCGACAGTAATTATGGCTACACCTTC; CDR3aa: CASSLDSNYGYTF
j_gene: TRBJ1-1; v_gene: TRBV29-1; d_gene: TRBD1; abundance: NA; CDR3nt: TGCAGCGCTTCGACAGGGGCTAAGGGTGCTTTCTTT; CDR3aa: CSASTGAKGAFF
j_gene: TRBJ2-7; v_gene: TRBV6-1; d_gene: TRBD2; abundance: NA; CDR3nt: TGTGCCAGCAGTGAAAGGGAGGGGAGCTACGAGCAGTACTTC; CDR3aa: CASSEREGSYEQYF
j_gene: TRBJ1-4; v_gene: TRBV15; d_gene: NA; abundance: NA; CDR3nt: TGTGCCACCAGCGGGCCAGATAGTGATGAAAAACTGTTTTTT; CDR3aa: CATSGPDSDEKLFF
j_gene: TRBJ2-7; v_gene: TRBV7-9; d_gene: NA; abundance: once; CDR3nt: TGTGCCAGCAGCCCGGCGGGACTCCCCTCGGGGGAGCAGTACTTC; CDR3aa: CASSPAGLPSGEQYF
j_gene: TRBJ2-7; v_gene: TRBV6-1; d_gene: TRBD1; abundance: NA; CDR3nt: TGTGCCAGCAGTGAGCGGACAGGGCTCCGGCAGTACTTC; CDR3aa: CASSERTGLRQYF
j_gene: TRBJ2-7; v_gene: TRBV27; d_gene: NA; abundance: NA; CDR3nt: TGTGCCAGCAGTTTATCGCCCCCTCGGGGAGTACAGTACTTC; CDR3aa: CASSLSPPRGVQYF
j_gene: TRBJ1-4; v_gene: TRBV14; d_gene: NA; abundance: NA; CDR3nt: TGTGCCAGCAGCCAAGGTCGGGAAAAACTGTTTTTT; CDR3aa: CASSQGREKLFF
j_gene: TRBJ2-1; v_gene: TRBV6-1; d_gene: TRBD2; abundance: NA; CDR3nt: TGTGCCAGCACCCTGACTAGCGGGACCTACAATGAGCAGTTCTTC; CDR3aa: CASTLTSGTYNEQFF